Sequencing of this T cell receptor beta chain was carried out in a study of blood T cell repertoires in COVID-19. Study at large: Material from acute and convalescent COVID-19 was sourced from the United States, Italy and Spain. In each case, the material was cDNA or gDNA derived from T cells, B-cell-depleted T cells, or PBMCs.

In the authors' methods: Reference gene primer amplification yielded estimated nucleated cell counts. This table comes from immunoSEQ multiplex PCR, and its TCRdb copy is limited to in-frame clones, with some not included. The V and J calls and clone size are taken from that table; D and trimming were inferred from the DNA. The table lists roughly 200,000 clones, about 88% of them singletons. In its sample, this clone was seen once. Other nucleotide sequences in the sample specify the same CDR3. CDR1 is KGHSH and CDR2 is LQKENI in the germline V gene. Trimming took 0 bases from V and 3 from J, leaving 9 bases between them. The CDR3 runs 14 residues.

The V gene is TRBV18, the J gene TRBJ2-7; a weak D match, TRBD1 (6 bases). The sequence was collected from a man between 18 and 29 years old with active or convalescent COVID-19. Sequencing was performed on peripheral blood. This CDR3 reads CASSPPRGGYEQYF. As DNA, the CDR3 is TGTGCCAGCTCACCACCCAGGGGCGGCTACGAGCAGTACTTC.